A single T cell receptor beta chain is shown here with its context. The method was immunoSEQ multiplex PCR; TCRdb's version includes in-frame clones alone and lacks a portion of them. In the table there are more than 250,000 clones, more than 90% of which are singletons. This CDR3 region has 15 residues. Germline CDR1 SGHAT, CDR2 FQDESV (reference sequence). V was clipped by 3 bases and J by 0 bases, with 9 bases between them. Living in 20 to 30 US areas, the participants were between roughly 18 and 90 years of age. Among Cohort 3 donors, those recovered had two negative PCRs, clearance, or symptom resolution. The sample is drawn from a study of blood T cell repertoires in COVID-19.

This chain links TRBV11-1 with TRBJ2-1; D may be TRBD1 (5 bases). Sequencing was carried out using PBMCs or T cells enriched from blood (not recorded which). The receptor was derived from a woman under 40 who had recovered from COVID-19. Here the CDR3 reads CASSFSRASYNEQFF. In DNA form, the CDR3 reads TGTGCCAGCAGCTTCTCCAGGGCCTCCTACAATGAGCAGTTCTTC.